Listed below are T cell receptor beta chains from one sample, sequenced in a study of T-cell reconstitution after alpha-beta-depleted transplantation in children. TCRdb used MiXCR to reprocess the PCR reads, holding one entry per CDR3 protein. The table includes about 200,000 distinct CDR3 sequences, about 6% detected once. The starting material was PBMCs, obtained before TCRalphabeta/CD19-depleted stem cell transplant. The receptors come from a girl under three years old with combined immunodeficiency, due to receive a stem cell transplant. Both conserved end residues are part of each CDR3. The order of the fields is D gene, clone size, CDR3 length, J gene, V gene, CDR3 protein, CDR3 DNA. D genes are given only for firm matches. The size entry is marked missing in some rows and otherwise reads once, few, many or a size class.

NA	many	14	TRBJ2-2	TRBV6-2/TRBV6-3	CASDRARNTGELFF	TGTGCCAGCGATAGGGCACGGAACACCGGGGAGCTGTTTTTT
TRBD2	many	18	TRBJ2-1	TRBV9	CASSVWGSSGRPYNEQFF	TGTGCCAGCAGCGTATGGGGTTCTAGCGGGAGGCCGTACAATGAGCAGTTCTTC
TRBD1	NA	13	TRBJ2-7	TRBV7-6	CASSKKDRDEQYF	TGTGCCAGCAGCAAGAAAGACAGGGACGAGCAGTACTTC
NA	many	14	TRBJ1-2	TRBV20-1	CSASPLGGPDGYTF	TGCAGTGCTAGTCCCCTAGGGGGGCCGGATGGCTACACCTTC
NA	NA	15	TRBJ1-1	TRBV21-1	CASSKGGQGAVEAFF	TGTGCCAGCAGCAAAGGGGGACAGGGGGCGGTTGAAGCTTTCTTT
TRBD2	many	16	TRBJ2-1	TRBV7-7	CASSRGLAGEKNEQFF	TGTGCTAGCAGCCGCGGACTAGCGGGAGAAAAGAATGAGCAGTTCTTC
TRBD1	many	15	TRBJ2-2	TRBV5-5	CASSPGTGVPGELFF	TGTGCCAGCAGTCCCGGGACAGGGGTTCCCGGGGAGCTGTTTTTT
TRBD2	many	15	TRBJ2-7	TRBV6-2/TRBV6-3	CASSYGEAGDYEQYF	TGTGCCAGCAGTTACGGGGAAGCGGGAGACTACGAGCAGTACTTC
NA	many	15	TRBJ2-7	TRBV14	CASSQLTHRDYEQYF	TGTGCCAGCAGCCAACTAACCCACCGAGACTACGAGCAGTACTTC
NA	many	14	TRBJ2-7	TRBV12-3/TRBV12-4	CASSFGGPPDEQYF	TGTGCCAGCAGTTTTGGGGGGCCCCCCGACGAGCAGTACTTC
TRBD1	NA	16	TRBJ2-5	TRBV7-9	CASSPRTGALQETQYF	TGTGCCAGCAGCCCCAGGACAGGGGCCCTCCAAGAGACCCAGTACTTC
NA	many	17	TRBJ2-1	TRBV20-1	CSARDLSRRAAYNEQFF	TGCAGTGCTAGAGATCTTTCTAGGCGGGCCGCCTACAATGAGCAGTTCTTC
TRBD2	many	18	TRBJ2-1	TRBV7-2	CASSLAPTGGSSYNEQFF	TGTGCCAGCAGCTTAGCTCCCACCGGGGGGAGCTCCTACAATGAGCAGTTCTTC
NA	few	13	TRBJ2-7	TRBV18	CASSPSEEGEQYF	TGTGCCAGCTCACCTTCCGAGGAGGGTGAGCAGTACTTC
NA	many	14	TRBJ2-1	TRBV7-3	CASSSLTGGYEQFF	TGTGCCAGCAGCTCACTCACAGGTGGCTATGAGCAGTTCTTC
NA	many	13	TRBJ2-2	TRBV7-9	CASSLWEVGELFF	TGTGCCAGCAGCTTATGGGAAGTCGGGGAGCTGTTTTTT
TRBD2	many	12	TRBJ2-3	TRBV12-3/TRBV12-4	CASTMGGNTQYF	TGTGCCAGCACCATGGGAGGGAATACGCAGTATTTT
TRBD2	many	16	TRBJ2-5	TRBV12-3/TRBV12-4	CASTRGLAGPSETQYF	TGTGCCAGCACCAGGGGACTAGCGGGACCCTCGGAGACCCAGTACTTC
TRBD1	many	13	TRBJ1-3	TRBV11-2	CASRQGPGNTIYF	TGTGCCAGCAGACAGGGGCCTGGAAACACCATATATTTT
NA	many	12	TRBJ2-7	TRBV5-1	CASSLQGHEQYF	TGCGCCAGCAGCTTGCAGGGCCACGAGCAGTACTTC
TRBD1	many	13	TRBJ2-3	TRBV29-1	CSVVGQATDTQYF	TGCAGCGTTGTAGGACAGGCCACAGATACGCAGTATTTT
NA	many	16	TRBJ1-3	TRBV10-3	CAISPMGRISGNTIYF	TGTGCCATCAGTCCCATGGGACGGATCTCTGGAAACACCATATATTTT
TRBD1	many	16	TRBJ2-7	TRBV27	CASSLDATGSSYEQYF	TGTGCCAGCAGTTTGGACGCGACAGGGAGCTCCTACGAGCAGTACTTC
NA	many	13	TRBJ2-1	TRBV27	CASSLLAYNEQFF	TGTGCCAGCAGTTTATTAGCCTACAATGAGCAGTTCTTC
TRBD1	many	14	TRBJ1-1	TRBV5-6	CASSRDRAGTEAFF	TGTGCCAGCAGCCGGGACAGGGCGGGCACTGAAGCTTTCTTT
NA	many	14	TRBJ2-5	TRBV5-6	CASSLVGEWETQYF	TGTGCCAGCAGCTTGGTTGGCGAGTGGGAGACCCAGTACTTC
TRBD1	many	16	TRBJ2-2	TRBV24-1	CATSDTGQGVTGELFF	TGTGCCACCAGTGATACGGGACAGGGGGTCACCGGGGAGCTGTTTTTT
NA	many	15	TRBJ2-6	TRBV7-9	CASSLETSGANVLTF	TGTGCCAGCAGCTTAGAAACCTCTGGGGCCAACGTCCTGACTTTC
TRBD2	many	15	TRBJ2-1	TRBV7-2	CASNRRTSGMTWQFF	TGTGCCAGCAACCGGAGGACTAGCGGGATGACCTGGCAGTTCTTC
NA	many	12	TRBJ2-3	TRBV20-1	CSASHGTDTQYF	TGCAGTGCTAGTCACGGCACAGATACGCAGTATTTT
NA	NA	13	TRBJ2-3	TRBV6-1	CASIPAGTDTQYF	TGTGCCAGCATTCCTGCGGGCACAGATACGCAGTATTTT
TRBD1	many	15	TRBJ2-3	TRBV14	CASSQGTGGTDTQYF	TGTGCCAGCAGCCAAGGGACAGGAGGTACAGATACGCAGTATTTT